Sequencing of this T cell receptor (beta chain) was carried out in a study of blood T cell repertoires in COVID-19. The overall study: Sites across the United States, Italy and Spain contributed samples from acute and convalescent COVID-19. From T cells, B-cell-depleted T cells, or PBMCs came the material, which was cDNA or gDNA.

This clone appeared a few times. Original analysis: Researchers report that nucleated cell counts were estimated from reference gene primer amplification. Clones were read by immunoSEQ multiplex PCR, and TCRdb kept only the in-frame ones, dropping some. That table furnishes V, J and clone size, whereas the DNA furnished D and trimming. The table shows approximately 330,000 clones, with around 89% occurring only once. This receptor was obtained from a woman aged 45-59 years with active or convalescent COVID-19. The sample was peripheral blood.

CDR3 residues: CASSPWAGGYGYTF. The CDR3 DNA reads TGTGCCAGCAGCCCCTGGGCGGGAGGCTATGGCTACACCTTC. The V gene is TRBV11-3, the J gene TRBJ1-2; no clear D. This CDR3 is built from 14 residues. Germline assignment: CDR1 SGHNT and CDR2 YENEEA. Trimming took off 5 bases at V and 4 bases at J, with 14 bases between the two ends.